A selection of T cell receptor beta chains follows, all from one sample in a study of vaccination effects on CD4 cells after COVID-19. Using immunoSEQ multiplex PCR, the repertoire was profiled, and TCRdb retains in-frame clones only, with some absent. This repertoire shows 67,000 or so clones, around three quarters found once; its top ten account for roughly 4%. Their specific antigens are unknown. Sequences were derived from CD4+ T cells from PBMCs cultured with HCoV-OC43 spike peptides, sampled before COVID-19 vaccination. These receptors all come from a human donor who received a COVID-19 vaccine. Both conserved end residues are part of each CDR3. Fields, in order: clone size, J gene, V gene, D gene, CDR3 protein, CDR3 DNA. The D gene is left open where the match is weak. Some rows have no size entry. The others give once, few or many, or a class for an expanded clone.

few TRBJ1-6 TRBV6-5 NA CASNPRSGHSPLHF TGTGCCAGCAACCCGAGGAGTGGTCATTCACCCCTCCACTTT
NA TRBJ2-3 TRBV7-2 NA CASSLEGLNTDTQYF TGTGCCAGCAGCTTAGAAGGGCTGAACACAGATACGCAGTATTTT
few TRBJ1-1 TRBV5-1 TRBD1 CASSLIGTGMGNTEAFF TGCGCCAGCAGCTTGATCGGGACAGGGATGGGGAACACTGAAGCTTTCTTT
few TRBJ1-6 TRBV12-3/TRBV12-4 NA CASSFGGNSPLHF TGTGCCAGCAGTTTTGGGGGCAATTCACCCCTCCACTTT
few TRBJ2-1 TRBV7-2 NA CASSVGSSNGQFF TGTGCCAGCAGCGTGGGGTCTTCCAATGGGCAGTTCTTC
NA TRBJ1-1 TRBV6-2/TRBV6-3 NA CASSYSDRNTEAFF TGTGCCAGCAGTTACTCGGACAGGAACACTGAAGCTTTCTTT
few TRBJ1-2 TRBV4-1 TRBD1 CASSQDDRANYGYTF TGCGCCAGCAGCCAAGATGACAGGGCTAACTATGGCTACACCTTC
once TRBJ1-1 TRBV29-1 TRBD1 CSAVPTGGLWTEAFF TGCAGCGCGGTCCCTACAGGGGGCCTCTGGACTGAAGCTTTCTTT
NA TRBJ2-5 TRBV30 NA CAWGRQKTQYF TGTGCCTGGGGCAGACAGAAGACCCAGTACTTC
NA TRBJ2-1 TRBV19 NA CASTGHLYNEQFF TGTGCCAGTACGGGACACCTATACAATGAGCAGTTCTTC
few TRBJ1-2 TRBV5-1 NA CASSSTTGIYGYTF TGCGCCAGCAGCTCCACTACAGGGATCTATGGCTACACCTTC
NA TRBJ1-4 TRBV4-3 NA CASSQDLLGTYGTNEKLFF TGCGCCAGCAGCCAAGATTTGTTGGGGACTTATGGAACTAATGAAAAACTGTTTTTT
NA TRBJ2-1 TRBV11-2 TRBD1 CASSDTGQLIDQFF TGTGCCAGCAGTGACACGGGACAGCTAATCGATCAGTTCTTC
few TRBJ1-6 TRBV5-6 NA CASSLALPGVSSPLHF TGTGCCAGCAGCTTGGCCTTACCAGGGGTAAGTTCACCCCTCCACTTT
NA TRBJ2-4 TRBV15 NA CATSRALAKNIQYF TGTGCCACCAGCAGGGCCCTTGCCAAAAACATTCAGTACTTC
NA TRBJ1-5 TRBV6-6 NA CASSHHTAGVPYSNQPQHF TGTGCCAGCAGTCATCATACAGCAGGGGTCCCCTATAGCAATCAGCCCCAGCATTTT